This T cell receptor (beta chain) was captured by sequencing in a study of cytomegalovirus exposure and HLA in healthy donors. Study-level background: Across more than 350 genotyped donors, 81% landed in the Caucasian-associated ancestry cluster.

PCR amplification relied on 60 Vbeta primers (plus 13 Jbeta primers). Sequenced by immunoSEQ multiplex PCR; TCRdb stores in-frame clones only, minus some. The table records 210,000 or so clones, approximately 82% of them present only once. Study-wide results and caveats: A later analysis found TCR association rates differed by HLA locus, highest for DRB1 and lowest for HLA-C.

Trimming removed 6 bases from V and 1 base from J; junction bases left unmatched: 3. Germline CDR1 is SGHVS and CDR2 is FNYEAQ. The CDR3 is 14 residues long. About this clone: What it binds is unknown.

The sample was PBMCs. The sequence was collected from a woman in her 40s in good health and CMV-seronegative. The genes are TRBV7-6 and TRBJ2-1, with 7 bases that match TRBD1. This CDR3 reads CASSDRVSYNEQFF. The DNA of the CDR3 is TGTGCCAGCAGTGACAGGGTGTCCTACAATGAGCAGTTCTTC.